In its sample, the clone carrying this T cell receptor beta chain was seen many times. The antigen is undetermined. This specimen comes from a study of T-cell reconstitution after alpha-beta-depleted transplantation in children. Study-wide results and caveats: At around two months after transplant, the alpha-beta T cells were reportedly derived from several hundred expanded clones that came from non-depleted graft cells.

Unique molecular identifiers featured in how the TCRbeta library was prepared. TCRdb re-called the PCR reads through MiXCR, storing one row per CDR3 protein. There are approximately 500,000 distinct CDR3 sequences in the sample; 10% occur only once, and around 2% lies in the top ten. Germline trimming cut 6 bases from V and 4 bases from J; bases unmatched to any gene: 12. Germline CDR1 and CDR2: DFQATT and SNEGSKA (reference sequence). The CDR3 is 15 amino acids. Specimen: PBMCs, collected before TCRalphabeta/CD19-depleted stem cell transplant. The chain links TRBV20-1 to TRBJ2-5, with 9 nucleotides matching TRBD2. The TCR was taken from a child under 10 years old with inherited bone marrow failure, due to receive a stem cell transplant. In nucleotides, the CDR3 is TGCAGTGCCGATACCTCTAGCGGGATGGGAGAGACCCAGTACTTC. Translating gives CSADTSSGMGETQYF.